The 26 T cell receptor beta chains listed next were all sequenced from one sample in a study of Graves' ophthalmopathy and Graves' hyperthyroidism. TCR beta CDR3 amplification used RNA transcripts. RT-PCR was first run with HTBI primers, then multiplex PCR in a second round. TCRdb analysed the multiplex PCR reads with MiXCR anew, one entry per CDR3 protein. The sample lists 57,000 or so distinct CDR3 sequences, roughly half occurring once. Sequencing used peripheral blood. These receptors came from an adult woman with Graves' ophthalmopathy.

This clonotype occurred many times. This rearrangement joins TRBV29-1 to TRBJ2-3; D might be TRBD1 or TRBD2, each matching 6 bases. The CDR3 extends over 12 amino acids. Trimming took 3 bases from V and 6 from J, leaving 10 bases between them. CDR1 is SQVTM and CDR2 is ANQGSEA in the germline V gene. CDR3 loop: CSVDLGGDTQYF. The CDR3 DNA is TGCAGCGTTGACCTAGGGGGGGATACGCAGTATTTT.

The sample holds a few counts of this clonotype. V usage is TRBV7-2 and J usage is TRBJ2-6; 10 nucleotides line up with TRBD2. CDR1 and CDR2 from the germline V gene are SGHTA and FQGNSA. The CDR3 is 15 residues long. The junction had 2 bases not matched to a gene; V was cut back by 5 bases and J by 4 bases. CDR3 amino acids: CASSLGLAGANVLTF. The CDR3 DNA sequence: TGTGCCAGCAGCCTGGGACTAGCGGGGGCCAACGTCCTGACTTTC.

This clonotype occurred many times. This chain uses TRBV4-1 with TRBJ1-5, with a tentative D call TRBD1 (5 bases). CDR1 and CDR2 from the germline V gene are MGHRA and YSYEKL. The germline V and J ends were trimmed by 1 base and 4 bases, with 11 bases remaining between them. There are 15 residues in the CDR3. CDR3 DNA: TGCGCCAGCAGCCAAGTAGCCGGGGCAAATCAGCCCCAGCATTTT. Its protein product is CASSQVAGANQPQHF.

V is TRBV19 and J is TRBJ1-3; possible D gene TRBD1, 6 bases. The ends were cut back, 7 bases at V and 0 bases at J, with 16 bases in the middle. CDR1 is LNHDA, CDR2 SQIVND, per germline (reference sequence). The CDR3 is 16 residues long. The CDR3 reads CASNIRGAFSGNTIYF. The CDR3, as DNA: TGTGCCAGTAACATACGGGGGGCCTTCTCTGGAAACACCATATATTTT.

This clonotype qualifies as medium-sized (0.01 to 0.1%). CDR3 region: CASSGDRGWDYEQYF. In DNA, the CDR3 is TGTGCCAGCAGTGGTGACAGGGGTTGGGACTACGAGCAGTACTTC. The chain is built from TRBV25-1 and TRBJ2-7; 8 bases map to TRBD1. Germline CDR1 reads MGHDK; CDR2 reads SYGVNS. The J segment lost 3 bases and the V segment lost 4 bases, leaving 8 bases of the junction unmatched. There are 15 residues in the CDR3.

Concerning this clonotype itself: The conserved final phenylalanine or tryptophan is absent from the CDR3, which likely points to a read error. V gene TRBV9 combines with J gene TRBJ2-3; no reliable D call. This CDR3 is 13 amino acids long. Germline V gives CDR1 SGDLS, CDR2 YYNGEE. The CDR3 DNA reads TGTACCAGCAGCCCTACTAGCACAGATACGCAGTATTGT. Its protein is CTSSPTSTDTQYC.

This chain links TRBV7-7 with TRBJ2-1; no clear D. The germline V gene encodes CDR1 SSHAT and CDR2 FNYEAQ (reference sequence). The length of the CDR3 is 15 residues. The CDR3 nucleotides read TGTGCTAGAGATCGAACTTTCAGCTCCTACAATGAGCAGTTCTTC. Residues: CARDRTFSSYNEQFF.

This clonotype is medium-sized. The chain is built from TRBV29-1 and TRBJ2-1, with 12 bases that match TRBD1. This CDR3 is 15 amino acids long. CDR1 SQVTM and CDR2 ANQGSEA come from the germline V gene. After removal of 4 bases from V and 3 bases from J, the junction contained 4 bases not matched to a gene. The CDR3 DNA reads as TGCAGCGTTGGCCGGGACAGGGGGCGCTACAATGAGCAGTTCTTC. Its translation is CSVGRDRGRYNEQFF.

This clonotype was detected ten times or more. The chain joins TRBV19 to TRBJ2-4, with 10 bases fitting TRBD1. Germline-derived CDR1 and CDR2 are LNHDA and SQIVND (reference sequence). V shed 4 bases, J shed 7 bases, and the junction held 10 bases outside the gene matches. CDR3 size: 16 residues. This CDR3 reads CASSTPPGQGLNIQYF. CDR3 nucleotides: TGTGCCAGTAGTACACCCCCGGGACAGGGGCTGAACATTCAGTACTTC.

The chain uses TRBV12-3 or TRBV12-4 and TRBJ2-5; the D is unclear. With 7 bases removed from V and 13 bases from J, the gap between germline ends came to 10 bases. This CDR3 is built from 9 residues. CDR3 amino acids: CASNHPPYF. In DNA form, the CDR3 reads TGTGCCAGCAACCATCCACCGTACTTC.

For this clonotype: Without the conserved terminal phenylalanine or tryptophan, this CDR3 likely stems from a read error. The chain combines TRBV20-1 with TRBJ2-1; possibly TRBD2 for D (6 bases). Germline values: CDR1 DFQATT, CDR2 SNEGSKA (reference sequence). The CDR3 is made up of 16 amino acids. The CDR3: CSARAGSGSSYNEQFV. The CDR3 DNA reads as TGCAGCGCTAGAGCTGGTAGCGGTAGCTCCTACAATGAGCAGTTCGTC.

The sample holds many counts of this clonotype. The germline gene is not matched at one end of the junction; a read error may be the cause. The chain employs TRBV7-7 and TRBJ2-2, with 8 bases identical to TRBD2. This CDR3 is 15 amino acids long. Germline V gene data show CDR1 as SSHAT and CDR2 as FNYEAQ (reference sequence). The CDR3 DNA follows: TGTGCTAGCAGCCAACGGGGGGGAGGCACCGGGGAGCTGTTTTTT. Its translation: CASSQRGGGTGELFF.

This chain connects TRBV7-3 to TRBJ2-3; D uncertain. The CDR3 spans 13 residues. Germline V gene sequence: CDR1 SGHTA, CDR2 FQGTGA. V lost 0 bases, J lost 11 bases, and 12 bases lay in between. The CDR3 region has the DNA TGTGCCAGCAGCTTAACTTTTGGTAATGAGCAGTATTTT. It translates to CASSLTFGNEQYF.

This chain connects TRBV14 to TRBJ2-7; TRBD2 matches at 10 bases. The V gene's germline CDR1 is SGHDN and CDR2 FVKESK. This CDR3 spans 18 amino acids. With V trimmed by 0 bases and J by 2 bases, 10 bases remained unmatched. CDR3 protein: CASSQDWASGSGTYEQYF. The CDR3 nucleotides are TGTGCCAGCAGCCAAGATTGGGCTAGCGGGAGCGGAACCTACGAGCAGTACTTC. Complete variable domain (other parts from reference TRBV14 and TRBJ2-7): EAGVTQFPSHSVIEKGQTVTLRCDPISGHDNLYWYRRVMGKEIKFLLHFVKESKQDESGMPNNRFLAERTGGTYSTLKVQPAELEDSGVYFCASSQDWASGSGTYEQYFGPGTRLTVT.

This clonotype appeared many times. The chain's CDR3 is CASSQEGLDNEQFF. The CDR3 DNA sequence: TGCGCCAGCAGCCAAGAAGGCCTAGATAATGAGCAGTTCTTC. This sequence joins TRBV4-3 and TRBJ2-1; no firm D call. Germline CDR1 and CDR2: LGHNA and YSLEER. Between the trimmed V and J ends, which lost 0 bases and 7 bases, there was a span of 10 bases. The CDR3 has 14 residues.

Note on this clonotype: The CDR3 end shows no conserved phenylalanine or tryptophan, and so a read error is likely. The chain couples TRBV9 to TRBJ1-1, with 11 bases fitting TRBD1. In germline, CDR1 is SGDLS, CDR2 YYNGEE. The CDR3 loop spans 15 amino acids. V dropped 4 bases and J dropped 4; count of bases not matched to a gene: 6. CDR3 protein: CASSLSGTGGTEAFS. CDR3 sequence (DNA): TGTGCCAGCAGCCTCAGTGGGACAGGGGGCACTGAAGCTTTCTCT.

This clonotype was detected ten times or more. This chain connects TRBV28 to TRBJ2-1; unclear D gene. V lost 7 bases and J lost 7, with 8 bases in between. Germline lookup yields CDR1 MDHEN and CDR2 SYDVKM. This CDR3 is 11 amino acids long. The CDR3 spells CASNLGNEQFF. As DNA, the CDR3 is TGTGCCAGCAATCTAGGAAATGAGCAGTTCTTC.

Comments on this clonotype: Since no conserved phenylalanine or tryptophan closes the CDR3, a read error is the likely cause. No DNA is shown, since the ends of the CDR3 on it are uncertain; the CDR3 is the one TCRdb lists. The chain is built from TRBV4-1 and TRBJ2-5; TRBD2, as called in the table, went unchecked against the DNA. Both ends counted, the CDR3 spans 10 residues. Germline CDR1 reads MGHRA; CDR2 reads YSYEKL. Here the CDR3 reads CASSQPGLAG.

The CDR3 DNA reads TGTGCCAGCAGTTACTCAACGAGGAGCGGGGAGACCCAGTACTTC. Encoded protein: CASSYSTRSGETQYF. J is TRBJ2-5 and V is TRBV6-6; tentatively, D is TRBD2 (6 bases). Looked up from germline, CDR1 is MNHNY and CDR2 is SVGAGI (reference sequence). V was clipped by 0 bases and J by 5 bases, with 13 bases between them. This CDR3 comprises 15 residues.

Details on this clonotype: A much larger clone lies one base from this, so it may be a read error. This rearrangement joins TRBV11-2 to TRBJ2-3, with 9 bases matching TRBD2. This CDR3 is 17 amino acids long. Looked up from germline, CDR1 is SGHAT and CDR2 is FQNNGV. V shed 1 base, J shed 3 bases, and the junction held 8 bases outside the gene matches. The CDR3 reads CASSLGGGGRATDTQYF. The DNA of the CDR3 is TGTGCCAGCAGCTTAGGAGGCGGCGGGAGGGCAACAGATACGCAGTATTTT.

The rearrangement uses TRBV6-5 and TRBJ1-3; TRBD1 is a possible D gene (6 bases). This CDR3 region has 15 residues. Germline CDR1 and CDR2: MNHEY and SVGAGI. V lost 2 bases, J lost 8 bases, and 16 bases lay in between. The DNA of the CDR3 is TGTGCCAGCAGTTACCGGACAGCTTATGGCTACACCATATATTTT. Translated, it gives CASSYRTAYGYTIYF.

The rearrangement joins TRBV11-2 to TRBJ2-3, with 12 bases that match TRBD2. The CDR3 covers 17 residues. The V segment lost 1 base and the J segment 11 bases; nucleotides outside the gene matches: 13. Germline V gives CDR1 SGHAT, CDR2 FQNNGV. This CDR3 reads CASSLGVASGRDNEQYF. The CDR3 DNA sequence: TGTGCCAGCAGCTTAGGTGTCGCTAGCGGGAGGGACAATGAGCAGTATTTT.

This clonotype was counted once. At one end the junction does not follow the germline gene, possibly because of a read error. The CDR3 DNA reads as TGTGCCAGCAGTTACGGGCAGGGAGATGAAAAGCTGTTTTTT. This translates into CASSYGQGDEKLFF. V usage is TRBV12-3 or TRBV12-4 and J usage is TRBJ1-4; possibly TRBD1 for D (5 bases). The length of the CDR3 is 14 residues.

In regard to this clonotype: A junction end diverges from the germline sequence, so it may reflect a read error. The chain uses TRBV12-3 or TRBV12-4 and TRBJ1-2; D might be TRBD1 (5 bases). This CDR3 is built from 13 residues. The CDR3 protein is CASSFQGSYGHTF. CDR3 DNA: TGTGCCAGCAGTTTCCAGGGTTCCTATGGCCACACCTTC.

A remark on this clonotype: A read error is possible here, since a much larger clone lies one base away. This chain connects TRBV30 to TRBJ1-1, with D hard to call. The CDR3 covers 14 residues. From germline, CDR1 is GTSNPN and CDR2 SVGIG (reference sequence). Here the CDR3 reads CAWSGQSMNTKAFF. The CDR3, as DNA: TGTGCCTGGAGTGGCCAGTCCATGAACACTAAAGCTTTCTTT.

The genes are TRBV12-3 or TRBV12-4 and TRBJ2-1; 8 nucleotides agree with TRBD1. Trimming removed 1 base from V and 9 bases from J; junction bases left unmatched: 8. CDR3 length equals 15 residues. The CDR3 sequence is CASSLGGQGFGEQFF. DNA of the CDR3: TGTGCCAGCAGTTTAGGAGGACAGGGTTTTGGTGAGCAGTTCTTC.